This TCR beta chain originates from a study of breast tumors, draining lymph nodes, adjacent tissues. From its first to its last residue, the CDR3 has 9 amino acids. Germline CDR1 and CDR2: MNHEY and SVGAGI. Study-wide findings and caveats: Tumors had less TCR diversity than lymph nodes, more than nontumor tissue. Compared with basal-like, luminal-like tumors shared significantly more repertoire with nontumor tissue.

TCRdb re-derived calls from the multiplex PCR reads in MiXCR, one entry per CDR3 protein. The data contain around 110,000 distinct CDR3 sequences, roughly 29% of them singletons. Axillary draining lymph nodes of breast cancer patients supplied the node samples. Concerning this clonotype itself: Its target is unknown. Likely a read error: the CDR3 ends without its conserved phenylalanine or tryptophan. The DNA is omitted, as the CDR3 cannot be located on it reliably, and the CDR3 follows TCRdb's listing.

The chain carries TRBV6-5 and TRBJ2-7; the table calls TRBD1, which could not be checked here. Sequencing was done on a sample of axillary lymph node tissue. The sequence came from a female donor with breast cancer. Some clones in this sample may be carry-over from other donors' samples. The CDR3 sequence: CASSYSLGT.